Below are 29 T cell receptor beta chains sequenced from a single sample in a study of response to subunit inactivated influenza vaccine. TCRdb reanalysed the RT-PCR reads using MiXCR and keeps one entry per CDR3 protein. This sample carries fewer than 650,000 distinct CDR3 sequences, approximately 13% of them seen once, and the ten largest clones take roughly 14%. The material sequenced was PBMCs from blood, taken 45 days after vaccination. These receptors were obtained from a man in his fifties or sixties who received an inactivated influenza vaccine.

This clonotype has more than one count but fewer than ten. The gene calls are TRBV6-5 and TRBJ2-7; D is undetermined. This CDR3 comprises 15 residues. V dropped 3 bases and J dropped 1 base, with 13 bases sitting between them. Germline V lookup: CDR1 MNHEY, CDR2 SVGAGI. The CDR3 nucleotides are TGTGCCAGCAGTTATCGGGCTCAACCGTCCTACGAGCAGTACTTC. Its translation: CASSYRAQPSYEQYF.

V is TRBV5-6 and J is TRBJ2-7; tentatively, D is TRBD2 (6 bases). The CDR3 sequence is 15 residues long. Trimming removed 9 bases from V and 2 bases from J, with 21 bases in between. Germline V gives CDR1 SGHDT, CDR2 YYEEEE. DNA of the CDR3: TGTGCCATGGGCCCCGGGCTAGCGTTCACCTACGAGCAGTACTTC. Protein: CAMGPGLAFTYEQYF.

This clonotype was picked up a small number of times. The J gene is TRBJ2-1, the V gene TRBV15; 7 bases agree with TRBD1. Germline V lookup: CDR1 LNHNV, CDR2 YYDKDF (reference sequence). V dropped 1 base and J dropped 6; count of bases not matched to a gene: 9. CDR3 size: 16 residues. CDR3 sequence (DNA): TGTGCCACCAGCAGAGCCAGACAGGGTATCATCAATGAGCAGTTCTTC. This codes for CATSRARQGIINEQFF.

This clonotype was seen repeatedly, ten times or more. The chain has TRBV11-2 and TRBJ2-1; TRBD2 aligns across 14 bases. From germline, CDR1 is SGHAT and CDR2 FQNNGV. The CDR3 is 15 amino acids. V lost 7 bases and J lost 7; bases outside the gene matches: 6. The CDR3 loop reads CASTPGTSGGNEQFF. CDR3 nucleotides: TGTGCCAGCACCCCAGGGACTAGCGGGGGAAATGAGCAGTTCTTC.

This clonotype was counted between two and nine times. This rearrangement joins TRBV12-3 or TRBV12-4 to TRBJ2-1, with TRBD1 matching 7 bases. V was clipped by 10 bases and J by 4 bases; unmatched bases: 10. The CDR3 loop spans 14 amino acids. CDR3 bases: TGTGCCACAACCTACAGGGGAATTTACAATGAGCAGTTCTTC. Translating gives CATTYRGIYNEQFF.

The chain carries TRBV4-2 and TRBJ1-2; D is ambiguous. The CDR3 is 15 residues long. V lost 0 bases, J lost 4 bases, and 12 bases lay in between. Germline CDR1 is LGHNA and CDR2 is YNFKEQ. The CDR3 sequence is CASSQDPTVGYGYTF. CDR3 DNA sequence: TGTGCCAGCAGCCAAGATCCGACCGTAGGCTATGGCTACACCTTC.

This clonotype turned up a few times. This sequence joins TRBV9 and TRBJ1-2; D is perhaps TRBD1 (6 bases). There are 15 residues in the CDR3. With 4 bases removed from V and 7 bases from J, the gap between germline ends came to 20 bases. The germline gives CDR1 SGDLS, CDR2 YYNGEE. Here the CDR3 reads CASSTGQSSYSGYTF. The CDR3 nucleotides read TGTGCCAGCAGCACCGGACAGAGCTCTTATAGTGGCTACACCTTC.

This clonotype has ten or more counts. V and J are TRBV12-3 or TRBV12-4 and TRBJ2-7; 8 bases match TRBD1. The CDR3 has 12 amino acids. V shed 8 bases and J 6 bases; nucleotides not matched to a gene: 6. The chain's CDR3 is CASGQGGGEQYF. The CDR3 DNA reads TGTGCCAGCGGACAGGGTGGCGGCGAGCAGTACTTC.

The J gene is TRBJ2-1, the V gene TRBV3-1, with D perhaps matching TRBD2 (6 bases). The CDR3 runs to 14 residues. Germline loops: CDR1 LGHDT, CDR2 YNNKEL (reference sequence). Trimming left V 3 bases short and J 7 bases short, with 13 bases between. CDR3 in amino acids: CASSHGRGLNEQFF. In nucleotides, the CDR3 is TGTGCCAGCAGCCATGGGCGGGGATTGAATGAGCAGTTCTTC.

The chain employs TRBV11-1 and TRBJ2-7, with 12 bases identical to TRBD2. Germline CDR1 reads SGHAT; CDR2 reads FQDESV (reference sequence). CDR3 length equals 13 residues. The ends lost 2 bases at V and 11 bases at J; junction bases unmatched: 4. The CDR3 DNA is TGTGCCAGCAGCTTACGACTAGCGGGGGCTAAGTACTTC. Its translation: CASSLRLAGAKYF.

Comment on this clonotype: One end of the junction does not line up with germline, which may come from a read error. The CDR3 sequence is CASTSPGGELLF. In DNA, the CDR3 is TGTGCCAGCACCTCCCCCGGCGGGGAGCTGCTTTTT. The chain joins TRBV12-3 or TRBV12-4 to TRBJ2-2, with a tentative D call TRBD2 (6 bases). The CDR3 covers 12 residues.

This clonotype has just a few counts. J is TRBJ2-3 and V is TRBV12-3 or TRBV12-4, with a tentative D call TRBD2 (5 bases). This CDR3 comprises 15 residues. V lost 3 bases to trimming and J lost 3 bases, with 13 bases between them. Here the CDR3 reads CASSFRGLWTDTQYF. CDR3 bases: TGTGCCAGCAGTTTTCGGGGTTTATGGACAGATACGCAGTATTTT.

The chain recombines TRBV24-1 with TRBJ2-5; D is unclear. CDR1 is KGHDR and CDR2 is SFDVKD in the germline V gene. This CDR3 region has 13 residues. V was trimmed by 1 base and J by 1 base, leaving 3 bases between them. As DNA, the CDR3 is TGTGCCACCAGTGATTTCGTCCAAGAGACCCAGTACTTC. Its protein is CATSDFVQETQYF.

This clonotype was counted only a few times. This sequence joins TRBV20-1 and TRBJ2-7; D is unresolved. V was trimmed by 6 bases and J by 2 bases, leaving 14 bases between them. Germline CDR1 is DFQATT and CDR2 is SNEGSKA (reference sequence). The CDR3 loop spans 13 amino acids. The CDR3, as DNA: TGCAGTGCCTCAAGGTCCACTCCCTACGAGCAGTACTTC. Amino acid sequence: CSASRSTPYEQYF.

This chain links TRBV11-1 with TRBJ2-6; maybe TRBD1 (6 bases). CDR1 SGHAT and CDR2 FQDESV come from the germline V gene (reference sequence). V was pared by 2 bases and J by 0 bases, with 14 bases between. This CDR3 has 18 amino acids. The CDR3 here is CASSLNGQLNSGANVLTF. For the CDR3, the DNA is TGTGCCAGCAGCTTAAATGGACAGCTCAACTCTGGGGCCAACGTCCTGACTTTC.

This clonotype is medium-sized within its sample. The rearrangement links TRBV12-3 or TRBV12-4 to TRBJ2-3; the match to TRBD2 covers 13 bases. CDR3 size: 16 residues. The V segment lost 4 bases and the J segment 3 bases; nucleotides outside the gene matches: 4. CDR3 sequence: CASSSTSGGATDTQYF. CDR3 in DNA: TGTGCCAGCAGTTCCACTAGCGGGGGGGCGACAGATACGCAGTATTTT.

The chain recombines TRBV20-1 with TRBJ2-4; TRBD1 aligns across 9 bases. Trimming at V came to 0 bases and at J to 0 bases, leaving 6 bases not matched to a gene. The CDR3 sequence is 17 residues long. Germline CDR1 DFQATT, CDR2 SNEGSKA (reference sequence). For the CDR3, the DNA is TGCAGTGCTAGAGAAACAGGGGGCCTCGGAGCCAAAAACATTCAGTACTTC. It yields the protein CSARETGGLGAKNIQYF.

In this sample, this clonotype turned up many times. The chain carries TRBV5-1 and TRBJ2-7, with D possibly being TRBD1 (6 bases). The CDR3 consists of 13 residues. Germline CDR1 reads SGHRS; CDR2 reads YFSETQ. Trimming pared 2 bases from V and 2 bases from J, leaving 8 bases between. CDR3 nucleotide sequence: TGCGCCAGCAGCTTTGGGACAACCTACGAGCAGTACTTC. As protein: CASSFGTTYEQYF.

The chain carries TRBV7-2 and TRBJ2-1; 8 positions match TRBD1. CDR3 length: 17 residues. J gave up 9 bases and V 5 bases, and 18 bases lay outside the gene matches. Germline CDR1 is SGHTA and CDR2 is FQGNSA. The CDR3: CASSLWLGTGNRGEQFF. In DNA, the CDR3 is TGTGCCAGCAGCCTCTGGCTAGGGACAGGCAACCGAGGTGAGCAGTTCTTC.

This clonotype was detected ten times or more. V usage is TRBV6-2 or TRBV6-3 and J usage is TRBJ2-7, with D perhaps TRBD1 (6 bases). The CDR3 has 13 residues. Germline V CDR1 and CDR2: MNHEY, SVGEGT. The ends were cut back, 2 bases at V and 2 bases at J, with 7 bases in the middle. The CDR3, as DNA: TGTGCCAGCAGTTACAGACAGGCCTACGAGCAGTACTTC. Translated, it gives CASSYRQAYEQYF.

In this sample, this clonotype turned up a few times. The CDR3 loop is CASSRDGEQYF. The CDR3 DNA follows: TGTGCCAGCAGCCGTGATGGAGAGCAGTACTTC. The chain joins TRBV7-9 to TRBJ2-7; no firm D call. Trimming pared 5 bases from V and 7 bases from J, leaving 9 bases between. Germline-derived CDR1 and CDR2 are SEHNR and FQNEAQ (reference sequence). The CDR3 covers 11 residues. Complete variable domain (other parts from reference TRBV7-9 and TRBJ2-7): DTGVSQNPRHKITKRGQNVTFRCDPISEHNRLYWYRQTLGQGPEFLTYFQNEAQLEKSRLLSDRFSAERPKGSFSTLEIQRTEQGDSAMYLCASSRDGEQYFGPGTRLTVT.

This clonotype was recorded a few times. The chain links TRBV5-1 to TRBJ2-2, with TRBD1 matching 9 bases. In germline, CDR1 is SGHRS, CDR2 YFSETQ. The V and J ends lost 4 bases and 4 bases, in that order; junction bases with no gene match: 8. CDR3 length equals 16 residues. This CDR3 is CASSPGQGSGTGELFF. CDR3 coding DNA: TGCGCCAGCAGCCCGGGACAGGGTTCGGGCACCGGGGAGCTGTTTTTT. The full variable domain, rest sourced from reference TRBV5-1 and TRBJ2-2, is KAGVTQTPRYLIKTRGQQVTLSCSPISGHRSVSWYQQTPGQGLQFLFEYFSETQRNKGNFPGRFSGRQFSNSRSEMNVSTLELGDSALYLCASSPGQGSGTGELFFGEGSRLTVL.

This rearrangement joins TRBV6-5 to TRBJ2-5, with TRBD2 identical over 9 bases. CDR1 MNHEY and CDR2 SVGAGI come from the germline V gene. This CDR3 spans 15 amino acids. The V gene end was trimmed by 2 bases and the J gene end by 5 bases; junction bases not matched to a gene: 6. The CDR3 spells CASSYGLAGMETQYF. CDR3 in DNA: TGTGCCAGCAGTTACGGCCTAGCGGGGATGGAGACCCAGTACTTC.

This clonotype was detected only a few times. This chain connects TRBV20-1 to TRBJ1-1; maybe TRBD1 (5 bases). CDR1 and CDR2 from the germline V gene are DFQATT and SNEGSKA (reference sequence). The CDR3 spans 14 residues. V shed 6 bases and J shed 3 bases, with 17 bases lying between them. Here the CDR3 reads CSAKGQGAYTEAFF. The CDR3 bases are TGCAGTGCCAAAGGCCAGGGCGCCTACACTGAAGCTTTCTTT.

The sample holds a few counts of this clonotype. This chain uses TRBV7-8 with TRBJ2-7, with TRBD2 matching over 8 bases. The CDR3 sequence is 18 residues long. CDR1 is SGHVS and CDR2 is FQNEAQ in the germline V gene. V trimming: 5 bases; J trimming: 3 bases; junction bases outside the gene matches: 18. The CDR3 region is CASSTPAGVASGYYEQYF. For the CDR3, the DNA is TGTGCCAGCAGCACCCCGGCCGGAGTGGCTAGCGGGTACTACGAGCAGTACTTC.

This clonotype has just a few counts. CDR3 coding DNA: TGTGCCAGCAGCACCCAGTTGGGACAGCCGAACACTGAAGCTTTCTTT. Translated: CASSTQLGQPNTEAFF. This chain joins TRBV9 and TRBJ1-1; 7 nucleotides agree with TRBD1. Per the germline V gene, CDR1 is SGDLS and CDR2 is YYNGEE. The CDR3 has 16 residues. The J segment lost 1 base and the V segment lost 4 bases, leaving 10 bases of the junction unmatched.

There are a few counts of this clonotype. The chain uses TRBV7-9 and TRBJ2-1; 11 bases are shared with TRBD1. CDR3 length: 16 amino acids. The germline gives CDR1 SEHNR, CDR2 FQNEAQ (reference sequence). The V gene end was trimmed by 5 bases and the J gene end by 4 bases; junction bases not matched to a gene: 7. The CDR3 bases are TGTGCCAGCAGCCCACCCGGGACAGGGGGTTACAATGAGCAGTTCTTC. It codes for CASSPPGTGGYNEQFF.

This clonotype was counted a few times. The gene calls are TRBV6-1 and TRBJ2-1; 7 nucleotides line up with TRBD2. Germline trimming cut 7 bases from V and 4 bases from J; bases unmatched to any gene: 7. From germline, CDR1 is MNHNS and CDR2 SASEGT. This CDR3 is built from 14 residues. The CDR3 loop reads CASTSGGGYNEQFF. CDR3 sequence (DNA): TGTGCCAGCACCAGTGGGGGGGGTTACAATGAGCAGTTCTTC.

This clonotype has more than one count but fewer than ten. The genes are TRBV4-3 and TRBJ1-2; possibly TRBD1 for D (5 bases). The CDR3 consists of 14 residues. V was clipped by 1 base and J by 3 bases, with 9 bases between them. Looked up from germline, CDR1 is LGHNA and CDR2 is YSLEER. The CDR3 spells CASSQVGGYYGYTF. CDR3 nucleotide sequence: TGCGCCAGCAGCCAAGTGGGGGGATACTATGGCTACACCTTC.